Presented here are 3 T cell receptor beta chains from one specimen sequenced in a study of blood T cell repertoires in COVID-19. The data were produced by immunoSEQ multiplex PCR, yet TCRdb's version contains in-frame clones alone and is incomplete. The data contain about 240,000 clones, around 87% of them singletons. Material: peripheral blood. The source is a woman between 65 and 79 years old with active or convalescent COVID-19.

The CDR3 reads CASSEGADREPGGNQPQHF. In nucleotides, the CDR3 is TGTGCCAGCAGTGAGGGGGCGGACAGGGAACCTGGGGGCAATCAGCCCCAGCATTTT. The chain carries TRBV6-4 and TRBJ1-5; 8 nucleotides line up with TRBD1. This CDR3 region has 19 residues. V shed 3 bases and J 2 bases; nucleotides not matched to a gene: 15. The germline V gene has CDR1 MRHNA and CDR2 SNTAGT.

This chain connects TRBV6-5 to TRBJ2-7, with D perhaps TRBD2 (6 bases). The germline gives CDR1 MNHEY, CDR2 SVGAGI. The CDR3 sequence is 14 residues long. The ends were cut back, 9 bases at V and 6 bases at J, with 21 bases in the middle. CDR3 loop: CASSNGRLEGEQYF. CDR3 bases: TGTGCCAGTTCTAATGGACGGTTGGAGGGCGAGCAGTACTTC.

The J gene is TRBJ1-2, the V gene TRBV6-5, with a weak D call TRBD1 (5 bases). The CDR3 runs to 14 residues. The ends were cut back, 7 bases at V and 2 bases at J, with 14 bases in the middle. Germline-derived CDR1 and CDR2 are MNHEY and SVGAGI. The CDR3 nucleotides read TGTGCCAGCATTTCCCGCCAGGGAAACTATGGCTACACCTTC. Protein product: CASISRQGNYGYTF.